This paragraph reports one T cell receptor beta chain. PCR amplification relied on 60 Vbeta primers (plus 13 Jbeta primers). Clones were sequenced by immunoSEQ multiplex PCR, and TCRdb holds only the in-frame ones, with some missing. The repertoire consists of roughly 150,000 clones, with around 80% occurring once and the leading ten covering roughly 12%. This specimen comes from a study of cytomegalovirus exposure and HLA in healthy donors. Germline V gene sequence: CDR1 SQVTM, CDR2 ANQGSEA. This CDR3 has 12 residues. The J segment lost 6 bases and the V segment lost 5 bases, leaving 6 bases of the junction unmatched.

The chain couples TRBV29-1 to TRBJ2-7, with 8 bases aligning to TRBD1. The sample comprised PBMCs. The clonotype was recovered from a man between 18 and 35 years old in good health and CMV-seropositive. For the CDR3, the DNA is TGCAGCGTTTCCGGACAGGGCGGCGAGCAGTACTTC. It codes for CSVSGQGGEQYF.